The rows below give T cell receptor beta chains drawn from one sample of a study of CXCR3-negative and CXCR3-positive naive CD8 T cells. TCRdb reprocessed the 5' RACE reads, keeping one entry per CDR3 protein, no DNA. There are 60,000 to 70,000 distinct CDR3 sequences in the sample, with 0.55% to 0.75% held by the top ten. The sample comprised naive CXCR3+ CD8+ T cells from blood. These receptors were collected from a human donor in good health. Some clones in this sample may be carry-over from other donors' samples. The CDR3 runs from the conserved cysteine through the conserved F or W.

>TRBJ2-1|TRBV20-1
CSARDSGSYNEQFF
>TRBJ1-5|TRBV6-2/TRBV6-3
CASSPTEYSNQPQHF
>TRBJ2-3|TRBV5-1
CASIGGQSTDTQYF
>TRBJ1-1|TRBV5-1
CASSLHRGPGTEAFF
>TRBJ2-5|TRBV7-9
CASSLNTGEETQYF
>TRBJ2-5|TRBV5-1
CASSLVPPAGGPGETQYF
>TRBJ2-2|TRBV5-6
CASSLWSGELFF
>TRBJ2-1|TRBV14
CASSPRSSAIESYNEQFF
>TRBJ2-7|TRBV12-3/TRBV12-4
CASSLSARGAYEQYF
>TRBJ2-4|TRBV5-1
CASSLGAGRNIQYF
>TRBJ2-7|TRBV29-1
CSVEDGTPYEQYF
>TRBJ2-1|TRBV4-2
CASSQLTSGGAGEQFF
>TRBJ1-1|TRBV7-9
CASSGGTVNTEAFF
>TRBJ1-2|TRBV2
CASSEGVGRTVNGYTF
>TRBJ2-7|TRBV29-1
CSVVGPHSYEQYF
>TRBJ2-2|TRBV25-1
CASSVRTGELFF
>TRBJ1-2|TRBV15
CATSRANRGPYGYTF
>TRBJ2-3|TRBV19
CASRSGEDTQYF
>TRBJ2-1|TRBV5-1
CASSLSEGNEQFF
>TRBJ2-7|TRBV28
CASSPKQGFPYEQYF
>TRBJ2-2|TRBV4-3
CASSQAHGTANTGELFF
>TRBJ2-7|TRBV7-3
CASSPAENYEQYF
>TRBJ2-5|TRBV29-1
CSVEDLAGVQETQYF
>TRBJ1-5|TRBV6-2/TRBV6-3
CASRTAADSQPQHF
>TRBJ2-5|TRBV7-3
CASSPQQWETQYF
>TRBJ2-1|TRBV19
CASSIAPGANEQFF
>TRBJ1-4|TRBV11-2
CASSPPGTGTIFGEKLFF
>TRBJ1-2|TRBV4-1
CASSPRDGPVYGYTF
>TRBJ2-7|TRBV3-1
CASSPSRGASYEQYF
>TRBJ2-3|TRBV20-1
CSARGWTGVLPDTQYF
>TRBJ2-2|TRBV6-6
CASSYPAGGLFVGTGELFF
>TRBJ2-1|TRBV20-1
CSARDLRADTVGEQFF
>TRBJ2-7|TRBV30
CAYGSTSFEQYF
>TRBJ2-7|TRBV20-1
CSASSGVTYEQYF
>TRBJ2-6|TRBV7-8
CASSRGSGANVLTF
>TRBJ2-1|TRBV29-1
CSVEALADSRDEQFF
>TRBJ2-7|TRBV6-2/TRBV6-3
CASSQQNPYEQYF
>TRBJ2-2|TRBV7-3
CASSLGDTGELFF
>TRBJ2-7|TRBV2
CASSAYGGSSYEQYF
>TRBJ2-2|TRBV10-3
CAIRTDTGELFF
>TRBJ2-3|TRBV7-3
CASSALGQGTDTQYF
>TRBJ2-1|TRBV6-2/TRBV6-3
CASKVPSGRLDEQFF